Presented here are 3 T cell receptor beta chains from one specimen sequenced in a study of T cell changes during pregnancy in multiple sclerosis. Produced via immunoSEQ multiplex PCR; TCRdb's table is partial and in-frame only. The table has under 40,000 clones, 75% to 95% seen once; the top ten hold approximately 12%. Sequenced material: CD8+ T cells from peripheral blood mononuclear cells, taken before pregnancy. The receptors were sampled from a female donor with multiple sclerosis, enrolled in a pregnancy study.

V and J are TRBV7-2 and TRBJ2-7; D may be TRBD1 (6 bases). The CDR3 spans 13 residues. V was trimmed by 5 bases and J by 5 bases, leaving 13 bases between them. The germline V gene has CDR1 SGHTA and CDR2 FQGNSA. CDR3 in amino acids: CASSARAGDEQYF. The CDR3 DNA reads TGTGCCAGCAGCGCACGGGCAGGGGACGAGCAGTACTTC. Using reference TRBV7-2 and TRBJ2-7 for the parts outside the CDR3, the full variable domain is GAGVSQSPSNKVTEKGKDVELRCDPISGHTALYWYRQSLGQGLEFLIYFQGNSAPDKSGLPSDRFSAERTGGSVSTLTIQRTQQEDSAVYLCASSARAGDEQYFGPGTRLTVT.

The CDR3 nucleotides are TGTGCCTGGGGGAGGACGAACACTGAAGCTTTCTTT. This gives the protein CAWGRTNTEAFF. The gene calls are TRBV30 and TRBJ1-1; D call uncertain. Deletions cut 5 bases from V and 1 base from J, with 8 bases between. The germline gives CDR1 GTSNPN, CDR2 SVGIG (reference sequence). The CDR3 extends over 12 amino acids.

This rearrangement joins TRBV2 to TRBJ2-1; 9 positions match TRBD1. The junction had 13 bases not matched to a gene; V was cut back by 4 bases and J by 9 bases. Germline CDR1 is SNHLY and CDR2 is FYNNEI. The CDR3 has 16 residues. Here the CDR3 DNA reads TGTGCCAGCAGTGGTCCGGGACAGGGTTTAGTAGGTGAGCAGTTCTTC. This encodes CASSGPGQGLVGEQFF.